This entry concerns a single TCR beta chain. These data are taken from a study of blood T cell repertoires in COVID-19. Overall study context: Collection of acute and convalescent COVID-19 samples took place in the United States, Italy and Spain. T cells, B-cell-depleted T cells, or PBMCs supplied cDNA or gDNA.

CDR1 is SGHTA and CDR2 is FQGNSA in the germline V gene. There are 15 residues in the CDR3. The V end lost 7 bases, the J end lost 6 bases, and 19 bases lay between the germline ends. Authors' analysis steps: Amplification with reference gene primers provided the estimates of nucleated cell counts. Clones were sequenced by immunoSEQ multiplex PCR, and TCRdb holds only the in-frame ones, with some missing. V and J calls and clone size are those listed in that table; D and trimming were worked out from the DNA. The data hold around 200,000 clones, with over 75% observed a single time. This sequence was found in a man between 45 and 60 years old who had recovered from COVID-19. The J gene is TRBJ2-1, the V gene TRBV7-2; D is perhaps TRBD2 (6 bases). What was sequenced was peripheral blood. CDR3 loop: CASIQSGTASNEQFF. CDR3 in DNA: TGTGCCAGCATCCAATCCGGGACTGCCTCCAATGAGCAGTTCTTC.